This T cell receptor (beta chain) was recorded in a study of T cells after posttransplantation cyclophosphamide. Study-wide results and caveats: Donor-recipient repertoire similarity was low at 1-2 months, rising over year one.

The CDR3 runs to 12 residues. V trimming: 4 bases; J trimming: 11 bases; junction bases outside the gene matches: 7. Germline assignment: CDR1 SGHRS and CDR2 YFSETQ. This clone was seen ten or more times. Its target is not known. The data were produced by immunoSEQ multiplex PCR, yet TCRdb's version contains in-frame clones alone and is incomplete. Recorded here are some 31,000 clones, with no singletons, and the ten leading clones hold about 4.5%. Specimen: PBMCs. The chain links TRBV5-1 to TRBJ1-1; 8 nucleotides align to TRBD1. The sequence derives from a woman aged 25 to 39 in good health and a related stem cell transplant donor. The CDR3 region is CASSLDRGLAFF. DNA of the CDR3: TGCGCCAGCAGCCTCGACAGGGGTCTTGCTTTCTTT.